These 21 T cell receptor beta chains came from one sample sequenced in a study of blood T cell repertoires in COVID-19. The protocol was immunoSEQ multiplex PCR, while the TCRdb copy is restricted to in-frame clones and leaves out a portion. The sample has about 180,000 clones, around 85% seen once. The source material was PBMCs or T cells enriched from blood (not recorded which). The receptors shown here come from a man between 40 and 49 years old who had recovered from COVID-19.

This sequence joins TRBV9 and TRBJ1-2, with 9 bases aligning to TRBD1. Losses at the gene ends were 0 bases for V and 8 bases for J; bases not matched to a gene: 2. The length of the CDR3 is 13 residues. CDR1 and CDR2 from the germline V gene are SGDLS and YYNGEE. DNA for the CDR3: TGTGCCAGCAGCGTAGAGGGACAGGGCGGCTACACCTTC. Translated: CASSVEGQGGYTF.

The CDR3 nucleotides read TGTGCCAGCAGCTTAGCGACCAGCGGGAGTATTGGATCCTACGAGCAGTACTTC. Translation: CASSLATSGSIGSYEQYF. The rearrangement joins TRBV7-8 to TRBJ2-7, with 8 bases matching TRBD2. Per germline, CDR1 SGHVS and CDR2 FQNEAQ. Unmatched junction bases numbered 11, after V lost 0 bases and J lost 1 base. CDR3 length: 18 residues.

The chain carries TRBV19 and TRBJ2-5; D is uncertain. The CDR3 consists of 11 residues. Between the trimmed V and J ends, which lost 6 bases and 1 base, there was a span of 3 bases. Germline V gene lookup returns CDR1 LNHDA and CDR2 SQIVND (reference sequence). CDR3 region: CASRAQETQYF. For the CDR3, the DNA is TGTGCCAGTAGGGCCCAAGAGACCCAGTACTTC. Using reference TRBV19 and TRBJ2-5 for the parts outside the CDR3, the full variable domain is DGGITQSPKYLFRKEGQNVTLSCEQNLNHDAMYWYRQDPGQGLRLIYYSQIVNDFQKGDIAEGYSVSREKKESFPLTVTSAQKNPTAFYLCASRAQETQYFGPGTRLLVL.

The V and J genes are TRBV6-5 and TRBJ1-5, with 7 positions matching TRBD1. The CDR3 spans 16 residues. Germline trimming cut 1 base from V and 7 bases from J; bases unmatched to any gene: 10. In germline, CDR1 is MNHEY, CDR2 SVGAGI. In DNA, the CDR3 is TGTGCCAGCAGTTACTTGGGACAGCAGAAAGGCCAGCCCCAGCATTTT. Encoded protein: CASSYLGQQKGQPQHF.

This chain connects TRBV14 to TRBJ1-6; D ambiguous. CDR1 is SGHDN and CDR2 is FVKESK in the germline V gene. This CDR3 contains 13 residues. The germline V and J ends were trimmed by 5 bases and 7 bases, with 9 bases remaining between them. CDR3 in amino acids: CASSNRENSPLHF. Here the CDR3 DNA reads TGTGCCAGCAGCAACAGAGAGAATTCACCCCTCCACTTT.

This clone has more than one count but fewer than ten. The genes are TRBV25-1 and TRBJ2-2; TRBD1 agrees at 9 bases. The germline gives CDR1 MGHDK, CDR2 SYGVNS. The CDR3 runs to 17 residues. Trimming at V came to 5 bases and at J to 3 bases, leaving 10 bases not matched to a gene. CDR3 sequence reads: CASSPRDRVGDTGELFF. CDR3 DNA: TGTGCCAGCAGTCCCCGGGACAGGGTGGGCGACACCGGGGAGCTGTTTTTT.

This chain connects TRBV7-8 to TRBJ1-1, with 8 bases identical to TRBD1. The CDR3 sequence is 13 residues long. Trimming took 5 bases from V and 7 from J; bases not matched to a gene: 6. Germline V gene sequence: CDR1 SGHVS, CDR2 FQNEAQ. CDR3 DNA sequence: TGTGCCAGCAGCCTAAAACAGGGGGGTGAAGCTTTCTTT. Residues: CASSLKQGGEAFF.

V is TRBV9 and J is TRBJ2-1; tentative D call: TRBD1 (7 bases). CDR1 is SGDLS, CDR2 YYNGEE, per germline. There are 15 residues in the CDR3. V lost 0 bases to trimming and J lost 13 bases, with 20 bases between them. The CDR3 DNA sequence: TGTGCCAGCAGCGTAGACCCAGGGGGGAGCCCCCCCCAGTTCTTC. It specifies CASSVDPGGSPPQFF.

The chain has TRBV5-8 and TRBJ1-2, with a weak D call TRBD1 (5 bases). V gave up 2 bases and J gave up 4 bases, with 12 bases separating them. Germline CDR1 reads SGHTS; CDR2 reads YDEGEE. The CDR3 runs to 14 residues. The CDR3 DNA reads TGTGCCAGCAGCTTCTTCCGCGGGGGCTATGGCTACACCTTC. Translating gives CASSFFRGGYGYTF.

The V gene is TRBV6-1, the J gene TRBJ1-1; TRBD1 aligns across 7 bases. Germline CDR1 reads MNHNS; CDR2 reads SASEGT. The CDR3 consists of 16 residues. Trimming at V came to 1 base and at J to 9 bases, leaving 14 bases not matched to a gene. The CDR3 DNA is TGTGCCAGCAGTGAAGGGCCCCCGACAGGGCCTATGAAAGCTTTCTTT. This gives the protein CASSEGPPTGPMKAFF.

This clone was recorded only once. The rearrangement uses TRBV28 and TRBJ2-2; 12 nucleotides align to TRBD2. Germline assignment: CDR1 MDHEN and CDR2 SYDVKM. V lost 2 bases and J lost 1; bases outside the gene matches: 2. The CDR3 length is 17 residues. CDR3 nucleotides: TGTGCCAGCAGTTTACTGACTAGCGGGAGGAACACCGGGGAGCTGTTTTTT. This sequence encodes CASSLLTSGRNTGELFF. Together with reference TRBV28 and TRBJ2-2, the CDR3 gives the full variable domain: DVKVTQSSRYLVKRTGEKVFLECVQDMDHENMFWYRQDPGLGLRLIYFSYDVKMKEKGDIPEGYSVSREKKERFSLILESASTNQTSMYLCASSLLTSGRNTGELFFGEGSRLTVL.

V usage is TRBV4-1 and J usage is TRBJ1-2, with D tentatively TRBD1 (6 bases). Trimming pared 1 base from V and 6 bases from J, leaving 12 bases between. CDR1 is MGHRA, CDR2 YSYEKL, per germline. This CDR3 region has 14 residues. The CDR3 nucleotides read TGCGCCAGCAGCCAAGTGGGGGCAGGTGATGGCTACACCTTC. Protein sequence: CASSQVGAGDGYTF.

CDR3 sequence reads: CATSDLTMAVFSYGYTF. CDR3 DNA sequence: TGTGCCACCAGTGATTTAACTATGGCGGTGTTCAGCTATGGCTACACCTTC. This sequence joins TRBV24-1 and TRBJ1-2, with D uncertain. The CDR3 is made up of 17 amino acids. Per germline, CDR1 KGHDR and CDR2 SFDVKD. Trimming shortened V by 1 base and J by 4 bases, and 18 bases separated the two germline ends.

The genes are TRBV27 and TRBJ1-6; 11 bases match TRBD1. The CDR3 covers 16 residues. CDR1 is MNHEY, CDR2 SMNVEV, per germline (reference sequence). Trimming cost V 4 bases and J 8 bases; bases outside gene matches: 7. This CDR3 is CASSSWTGGLDSPLHF. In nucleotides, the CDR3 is TGTGCCAGCAGTTCCTGGACAGGGGGCCTAGATTCACCCCTCCACTTT.

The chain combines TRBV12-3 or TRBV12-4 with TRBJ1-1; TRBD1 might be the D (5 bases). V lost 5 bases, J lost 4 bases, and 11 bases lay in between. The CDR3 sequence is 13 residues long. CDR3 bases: TGTGCCAGCAGTCTCAGGGTGACCACTGAAGCTTTCTTT. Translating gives CASSLRVTTEAFF.

For the CDR3, the DNA is TGTGCCAGCAGTCCCTGGGGCGGGAGGGACGAGCAGTACTTC. Translated, it gives CASSPWGGRDEQYF. The chain carries TRBV28 and TRBJ2-7; the match to TRBD2 covers 9 bases. The CDR3 sequence is 14 residues long. The junction had 7 bases not matched to a gene; V was cut back by 5 bases and J by 5 bases. The germline V gene encodes CDR1 MDHEN and CDR2 SYDVKM.

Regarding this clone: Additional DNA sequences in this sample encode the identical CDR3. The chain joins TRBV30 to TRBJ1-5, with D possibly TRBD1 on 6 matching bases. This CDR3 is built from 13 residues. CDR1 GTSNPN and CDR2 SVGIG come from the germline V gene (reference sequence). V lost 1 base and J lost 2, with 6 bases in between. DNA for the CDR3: TGTGCCTGGAGTGACAGGGGCAATCAGCCCCAGCATTTT. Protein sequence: CAWSDRGNQPQHF.

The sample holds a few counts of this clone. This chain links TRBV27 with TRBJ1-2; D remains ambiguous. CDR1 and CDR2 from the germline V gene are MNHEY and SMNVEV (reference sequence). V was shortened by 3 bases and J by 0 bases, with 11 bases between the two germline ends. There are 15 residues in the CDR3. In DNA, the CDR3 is TGTGCCAGCAGTTTTAGGAGGCAGGCTAACTATGGCTACACCTTC. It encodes CASSFRRQANYGYTF.

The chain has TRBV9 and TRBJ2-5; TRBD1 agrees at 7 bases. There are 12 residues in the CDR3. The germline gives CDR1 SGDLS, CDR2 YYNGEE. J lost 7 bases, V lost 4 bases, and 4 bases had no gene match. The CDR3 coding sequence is TGTGCCAGCAGCCAGGGGGAAGGGACCCAGTACTTC. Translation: CASSQGEGTQYF.

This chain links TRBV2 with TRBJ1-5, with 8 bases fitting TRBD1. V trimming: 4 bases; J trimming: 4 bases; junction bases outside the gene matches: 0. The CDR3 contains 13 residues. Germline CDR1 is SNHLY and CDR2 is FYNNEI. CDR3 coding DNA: TGTGCCAGCAGTGGGACAGGGAATCAGCCCCAGCATTTT. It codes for CASSGTGNQPQHF.

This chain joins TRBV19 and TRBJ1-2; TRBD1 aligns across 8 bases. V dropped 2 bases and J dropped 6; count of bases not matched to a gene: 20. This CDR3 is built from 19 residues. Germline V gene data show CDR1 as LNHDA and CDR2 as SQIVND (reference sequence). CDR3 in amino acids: CASSIYVLGDRGPWDGYTF. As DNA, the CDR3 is TGTGCCAGTAGTATATACGTTCTGGGTGACAGGGGCCCATGGGATGGCTACACCTTC.